The 20 T cell receptor beta chains presented below share a single source sample, sequenced in a study of T cell responses to AZD1222 COVID-19 vaccine (dated by TCRdb to the early 2020s). Preparation of the library involved the immunoSEQ multiplex PCR assay. Entries here come from immuneACCESS through TCRdb and include only in-frame sequences with V and J called. Some clones fail to appear in such tables; in the studies checked, an unresolved V gene covers under half of the shortfall, and the cause of the remainder is unknown. For this sample there are 150,000 to 200,000 clones; 85% to 90% appear just once. The ten largest clones represent about 8% of the sample. The time point label for this specimen denotes: baseline before first vaccination. Sequenced material: peripheral blood, taken on day 0 of AZD1222 vaccination. The receptors derive from an adult in good health.

The chain recombines TRBV2 with TRBJ1-5; TRBD1 aligns across 7 bases. There are 15 residues in the CDR3. CDR1 and CDR2 (germline): SNHLY, FYNNEI. V was pared by 0 bases and J by 6 bases, with 5 bases of the junction left unmatched. DNA of the CDR3: TGTGCCAGCAGTGAAGCGCAGGGGGTCGCTCAGCCCCAGCATTTT. Its translation: CASSEAQGVAQPQHF.

V and J are TRBV2 and TRBJ2-2, with no clear D. The germline V gene has CDR1 SNHLY and CDR2 FYNNEI. With 1 base removed from V and 3 bases from J, the gap between germline ends came to 6 bases. CDR3 length equals 14 residues. CDR3 DNA: TGTGCCAGCAGTGAAGGCACGTACACCGGGGAGCTGTTTTTT. Its protein product is CASSEGTYTGELFF. The full variable domain, its missing parts supplied by reference TRBV2 and TRBJ2-2, is EPEVTQTPSHQVTQMGQEVILRCVPISNHLYFYWYRQILGQKVEFLVSFYNNEISEKSEIFDDQFSVERPDGSNFTLKIRSTKLEDSAMYFCASSEGTYTGELFFGEGSRLTVL.

V is TRBV5-1 and J is TRBJ2-1; TRBD2 might be the D (6 bases). There are 15 residues in the CDR3. Germline V gene data show CDR1 as SGHRS and CDR2 as YFSETQ. With 4 bases removed from V and 7 bases from J, the gap between germline ends came to 18 bases. The DNA for the CDR3 is TGCGCCAGCAGCCAGGAAGAAGGAGGGTGGAATGAGCAGTTCTTC. As protein: CASSQEEGGWNEQFF.

CDR3 sequence (DNA): TGTGCCAGCAGCCGCTCGTCCTATGGCTACACCTTC. It encodes CASSRSSYGYTF. The chain carries TRBV5-5 and TRBJ1-2; D unresolved. The ends were cut back, 4 bases at V and 4 bases at J, with 8 bases in the middle. Looked up from germline, CDR1 is SGHKS and CDR2 is YYEKEE (reference sequence). This CDR3 region has 12 residues.

This chain connects TRBV15 to TRBJ2-1, with D possibly TRBD2 on 6 matching bases. This CDR3 contains 21 residues. Trimming took off 0 bases at V and 1 base at J, with 25 bases between the two ends. From germline, CDR1 is LNHNV and CDR2 YYDKDF (reference sequence). CDR3 loop: CATSRDRGWGTRGESYNEQFF. DNA of the CDR3: TGTGCCACCAGCAGAGATCGTGGTTGGGGGACCCGCGGGGAATCCTACAATGAGCAGTTCTTC.

The chain uses TRBV29-1 and TRBJ2-7, with D perhaps TRBD1 (5 bases). The CDR3 totals 12 residues. V shed 5 bases and J shed 3 bases, with 11 bases lying between them. CDR1 and CDR2 from the germline V gene are SQVTM and ANQGSEA. The CDR3 bases are TGCAGCGTTCAGGGAAACGACTACGAGCAGTACTTC. This gives the protein CSVQGNDYEQYF.

In the case of this clone: This same CDR3 is encoded by further DNA sequences in the sample. The chain couples TRBV2 to TRBJ2-7; D is perhaps TRBD1 (5 bases). CDR1 and CDR2 (germline): SNHLY, FYNNEI. The CDR3 has 12 amino acids. The ends were cut back, 4 bases at V and 3 bases at J, with 7 bases in the middle. The CDR3 region is CASSGQGYEQYF. For the CDR3, the DNA is TGTGCCAGCAGTGGGCAGGGCTACGAGCAGTACTTC.

This chain links TRBV9 with TRBJ1-1, with D possibly matching TRBD1 (5 bases). Germline assignment: CDR1 SGDLS and CDR2 YYNGEE. V lost 7 bases, J lost 1 base, and 5 bases lay in between. This CDR3 has 11 amino acids. CDR3 protein: CASGGNTEAFF. CDR3 DNA sequence: TGTGCCAGCGGGGGGAACACTGAAGCTTTCTTT.

CDR3 bases: TGTGCCAGCGTCACAGGGAGGAACTATGGCTACACCTTC. Its translation: CASVTGRNYGYTF. V is TRBV28 and J is TRBJ1-2, with D possibly matching TRBD1 (6 bases). This CDR3 comprises 13 residues. Germline V CDR1 and CDR2: MDHEN, SYDVKM. V lost 8 bases, J lost 2 bases, and 12 bases lay in between.

The chain joins TRBV30 to TRBJ1-6; 8 nucleotides line up with TRBD1. J lost 13 bases, V lost 2 bases, and 10 bases had no gene match. The CDR3 is 14 residues long. The germline V gene has CDR1 GTSNPN and CDR2 SVGIG (reference sequence). CDR3 coding DNA: TGTGCCTGGAGTATTTGGCAGGGGGCCGGTCCCCTCCACTTT. Residues: CAWSIWQGAGPLHF.

This clone was seen just once. The genes are TRBV7-3 and TRBJ2-1; no clear D gene. Germline CDR1 is SGHTA and CDR2 is FQGTGA. This CDR3 is built from 13 residues. V lost 2 bases and J 5 bases, leaving 7 bases between the germline ends. The CDR3 sequence: CASSLGRHNEQFF. The DNA of the CDR3 is TGTGCCAGCAGCTTAGGCCGGCACAATGAGCAGTTCTTC. Based on the CDR3 plus reference TRBV7-3 and TRBJ2-1, the full variable domain is GAGVSQTPSNKVTEKGKYVELRCDPISGHTALYWYRQSLGQGPEFLIYFQGTGAADDSGLPNDRFFAVRPEGSVSTLKIQRTERGDSAVYLCASSLGRHNEQFFGPGTRLTVL.

J is TRBJ2-2 and V is TRBV5-8, with a tentative D call TRBD1 (5 bases). Germline lookup yields CDR1 SGHTS and CDR2 YDEGEE. V dropped 3 bases and J dropped 5 bases, with 11 bases sitting between them. The CDR3 runs 14 residues. CDR3 sequence reads: CASSSTRQTGELFF. The CDR3 nucleotides are TGTGCCAGCAGCTCGACTCGACAGACCGGGGAGCTGTTTTTT.

This clone was picked up one time. The V and J genes are TRBV9 and TRBJ2-3, with D uncertain. The V and J ends lost 2 bases and 2 bases respectively, with 3 bases between them. The V gene's germline CDR1 is SGDLS and CDR2 YYNGEE. CDR3 size: 12 residues. The CDR3 DNA sequence: TGTGCCAGCAGCGTGTACACAGATACGCAGTATTTT. It codes for CASSVYTDTQYF.

This sequence joins TRBV7-2 and TRBJ2-2; TRBD2 agrees at 7 bases. This CDR3 contains 16 residues. CDR1 is SGHTA, CDR2 FQGNSA, per germline. J gave up 9 bases and V 2 bases, and 12 bases lay outside the gene matches. CDR3 sequence reads: CASSLSGGEVVWELFF. The CDR3 bases are TGTGCCAGCAGCTTATCGGGGGGTGAGGTGGTCTGGGAGCTGTTTTTT.

Comment on this clone: A much bigger clone sits one base away, suggesting this may be a read error. V is TRBV4-3 and J is TRBJ2-6, with 9 nucleotides matching TRBD1. The V and J ends lost 8 bases and 4 bases, in that order; junction bases with no gene match: 12. The V gene's germline CDR1 is LGHNA and CDR2 YSLEER. The CDR3 has 17 residues. CDR3 sequence reads: CASRGPGTGTGANVLTF. The CDR3 DNA follows: TGCGCCAGCCGCGGACCCGGGACAGGGACGGGGGCCAACGTCCTGACTTTC.

This sequence joins TRBV6-2 or TRBV6-3 and TRBJ1-2; perhaps TRBD1 as D (6 bases). Trimming left V 0 bases short and J 2 bases short, with 13 bases between. CDR3 size: 16 residues. In germline, CDR1 is MNHEY, CDR2 SVGEGT. In DNA form, the CDR3 reads TGTGCCAGCAGTTACTCAGGCGTGGGGGGCAACTATGGCTACACCTTC. Translating gives CASSYSGVGGNYGYTF.

The CDR3 DNA sequence: TGTGCCAGCAGCCTTACTACAGGGAATGGCTACACCTTC. As protein: CASSLTTGNGYTF. This chain uses TRBV7-8 with TRBJ1-2; D might be TRBD1 (6 bases). The CDR3 totals 13 residues. From germline, CDR1 is SGHVS and CDR2 FQNEAQ. V lost 5 bases and J 6 bases, leaving 13 bases between the germline ends.

This clone is a singleton in its sample. V gene TRBV7-8 combines with J gene TRBJ1-1; D remains unclear. Germline values: CDR1 SGHVS, CDR2 FQNEAQ. The V and J ends lost 7 bases and 0 bases respectively, with 9 bases between them. The CDR3 length is 13 residues. The CDR3 here is CASTRELNTEAFF. The CDR3 nucleotides are TGTGCCAGCACAAGGGAACTGAACACTGAAGCTTTCTTT.

The genes are TRBV19 and TRBJ1-5; weak D call: TRBD1 (5 bases). In germline, CDR1 is LNHDA, CDR2 SQIVND (reference sequence). The V end lost 3 bases, the J end lost 7 bases, and 13 bases lay between the germline ends. The CDR3 length is 14 residues. The CDR3 coding sequence is TGTGCCAGTAGTATCCCAGGGTACGGACAGCCCCAGCATTTT. Translation: CASSIPGYGQPQHF.

The rearrangement joins TRBV6-2 or TRBV6-3 to TRBJ1-3; weak D call: TRBD1 (6 bases). Germline V gene sequence: CDR1 MNHEY, CDR2 SVGEGT. Trimming stripped 6 bases from V and 0 bases from J, with 18 bases between. The CDR3 spans 17 residues. This CDR3 reads CASSPPPGQRSGNTIYF. DNA of the CDR3: TGTGCCAGCAGCCCTCCTCCGGGACAACGCTCTGGAAACACCATATATTTT.